Below are 4 T cell receptor beta chains sequenced from a single sample in a study of blood T cell repertoires in COVID-19. The data were produced by immunoSEQ multiplex PCR, yet TCRdb's version contains in-frame clones alone and is incomplete. The sample consists of about 77,000 clones, 90% of them appearing once. Material for sequencing was peripheral blood. These receptors originate from a woman at least 80 years old with active or convalescent COVID-19.

The rearrangement joins TRBV7-9 to TRBJ1-1; D remains ambiguous. CDR1 and CDR2 from the germline V gene are SEHNR and FQNEAQ (reference sequence). The V and J ends lost 0 bases and 4 bases respectively, with 6 bases between them. CDR3 length: 13 residues. In DNA form, the CDR3 reads TGTGCCAGCAGCTTAGCTCCAGGCACTGAAGCTTTCTTT. It specifies CASSLAPGTEAFF.

The chain joins TRBV12-3 or TRBV12-4 to TRBJ2-7; no reliable D call. V was cut by 1 base and J by 5 bases, with 9 bases left in between. The CDR3 has 13 residues. For the CDR3, the DNA is TGTGCCAGCAGTTTAGATATGGGCCACGAGCAGTACTTC. This sequence encodes CASSLDMGHEQYF.

CDR3 DNA: TGTGCCATCAGTGGATCGGTGACGCACAGGGCCACAGATACGCAGTATTTT. It is translated as CAISGSVTHRATDTQYF. This rearrangement joins TRBV10-3 to TRBJ2-3; D may be TRBD1 (6 bases). The CDR3 contains 17 residues. In germline, CDR1 is ENHRY, CDR2 SYGVKD. The V end lost 4 bases, the J end lost 2 bases, and 19 bases lay between the germline ends.

This sequence joins TRBV6-1 and TRBJ1-6; D might be TRBD1 (5 bases). The germline V gene has CDR1 MNHNS and CDR2 SASEGT. Trimming took 1 base from V and 8 from J, leaving 15 bases between them. The CDR3 spans 16 residues. CDR3 bases: TGTGCCAGCAGTGAAGGCAGGTGGGGCTTTGATTCACCCCTCCACTTT. Residues: CASSEGRWGFDSPLHF.